Shown below are 20 T cell receptor beta chains from a single sample sequenced in a study of T cell responses to AZD1222 COVID-19 vaccine. Profiling relied on immunoSEQ multiplex PCR, and the TCRdb table lists in-frame clones only, not all of them. The sample lists about 56,000 clones, approximately 83% occurring once. The sequencing here drew on peripheral blood, taken on day 0 of AZD1222 vaccination. Source of these receptors: an adult in good health.

The gene calls are TRBV15 and TRBJ2-2; D is possibly TRBD2 (5 bases). The CDR3 spans 17 residues. CDR1 and CDR2 from the germline V gene are LNHNV and YYDKDF (reference sequence). Trimming pared 0 bases from V and 6 bases from J, leaving 17 bases between. This chain's CDR3 is CATSRDRRAGSAGELFF. CDR3 nucleotides: TGTGCCACCAGCAGAGATCGTAGGGCGGGCAGTGCCGGGGAGCTGTTTTTT.

CDR3 loop: CASSTGQDTEKLFF. In DNA form, the CDR3 reads TGTGCCAGTAGTACGGGACAGGATACTGAAAAACTGTTTTTT. The chain employs TRBV19 and TRBJ1-4; TRBD1 aligns across 8 bases. The CDR3 loop spans 14 amino acids. Germline CDR1 reads LNHDA; CDR2 reads SQIVND (reference sequence). V dropped 4 bases and J dropped 7; count of bases not matched to a gene: 5.

The gene calls are TRBV6-5 and TRBJ1-1; 7 bases align to TRBD1. This CDR3 has 14 amino acids. The germline CDR1 and CDR2 sequences are MNHEY and SVGAGI. V shed 8 bases, J shed 6 bases, and the junction held 12 bases outside the gene matches. In DNA form, the CDR3 reads TGTGCCAGCTCGGAGGGGGCATCGGCGGCTGAAGCTTTCTTT. The encoded protein is CASSEGASAAEAFF.

This clone was detected only once. J is TRBJ2-7 and V is TRBV29-1; TRBD1 might be the D (6 bases). The CDR3 is 13 residues long. Germline loops: CDR1 SQVTM, CDR2 ANQGSEA. Between the trimmed V and J ends, which lost 1 base and 2 bases, there was a span of 9 bases. CDR3 loop: CSVEGQATYEQYF. The CDR3 coding sequence is TGCAGCGTTGAAGGACAGGCTACCTACGAGCAGTACTTC.

The chain has TRBV7-9 and TRBJ2-3, with D unresolved. The CDR3 totals 15 residues. The germline CDR1 and CDR2 sequences are SEHNR and FQNEAQ (reference sequence). Trimming shortened V by 0 bases and J by 1 base, and 8 bases separated the two germline ends. The CDR3 loop is CASSLAVLGTDTQYF. The CDR3 DNA reads as TGTGCCAGCAGCTTAGCCGTTCTAGGCACAGATACGCAGTATTTT.

This clone showed up just once. CDR3 loop: CAVTGEANEKLFF. In DNA, the CDR3 is TGTGCCGTCACAGGGGAGGCGAATGAAAAACTGTTTTTT. The V and J genes are TRBV6-5 and TRBJ1-4; TRBD1 matches at 7 bases. The V and J ends lost 11 bases and 5 bases, in that order; junction bases with no gene match: 8. This CDR3 is built from 13 residues. Germline V gene sequence: CDR1 MNHEY, CDR2 SVGAGI.

This clone was seen once. The chain links TRBV5-4 to TRBJ2-1; no reliable D call. The V gene lost 0 bases and the J gene lost 6 bases, with 13 bases spanning the gap. The V gene's germline CDR1 is SGHNT and CDR2 YYREEE (reference sequence). This CDR3 has 15 residues. The CDR3 DNA reads as TGTGCCAGCAGCTTGGGATCGGGCAGTGGCAATGAGCAGTTCTTC. Translated, it gives CASSLGSGSGNEQFF.

The gene calls are TRBV11-2 and TRBJ1-2; D unresolved. CDR1 is SGHAT, CDR2 FQNNGV, per germline. Trimming took 6 bases from V and 2 from J, leaving 13 bases between them. This CDR3 is 14 amino acids long. CDR3 in DNA: TGTGCCAGCAGATTAACGGGCGGAAACTATGGCTACACCTTC. This translates into CASRLTGGNYGYTF.

This sequence joins TRBV6-5 and TRBJ2-1, with TRBD1 matching 12 bases. The germline CDR1 and CDR2 sequences are MNHEY and SVGAGI. V shed 5 bases and J 8 bases; nucleotides not matched to a gene: 7. The CDR3 length is 15 residues. The CDR3 sequence: CASSKWDRGPDEQFF. The DNA for the CDR3 is TGTGCCAGCAGTAAATGGGACAGGGGGCCCGATGAGCAGTTCTTC.

This chain uses TRBV4-1 with TRBJ2-7; D assignment may be TRBD1 or TRBD2 (5 bases each). V was clipped by 0 bases and J by 11 bases, with 14 bases between them. Per the germline V gene, CDR1 is MGHRA and CDR2 is YSYEKL. The CDR3 spans 13 residues. CDR3 nucleotide sequence: TGCGCCAGCAGCCAAGATTCGGGGCACCGCAAGTACTTC. The encoded protein is CASSQDSGHRKYF.

The V call is TRBV27, the J call TRBJ2-5; TRBD1 or TRBD2 may be the D gene (5 bases each). The V gene's germline CDR1 is MNHEY and CDR2 SMNVEV (reference sequence). V gave up 7 bases and J gave up 0 bases, with 21 bases separating them. The CDR3 runs 17 residues. Written as DNA, the CDR3 is TGTGCCAGCACCCCAATCCCAGGTGGGGGAGACCAAGAGACCCAGTACTTC. It translates to CASTPIPGGGDQETQYF.

The V and J genes are TRBV18 and TRBJ1-4; D remains ambiguous. Trimming shortened V by 3 bases and J by 3 bases, and 11 bases separated the two germline ends. Per the germline V gene, CDR1 is KGHSH and CDR2 is LQKENI. The CDR3 length is 15 residues. For the CDR3, the DNA is TGTGCCAGCTCACCTGGATTGGGGTCTAATGAAAAACTGTTTTTT. Its protein product is CASSPGLGSNEKLFF.

This clone was found once. V usage is TRBV21-1 and J usage is TRBJ2-7; the table names TRBD2, a call not compared with the DNA. TRBV21-1 has pseudogene status. The CDR3 is made up of 18 amino acids. CDR3 nucleotide sequence: TGTGCCAGCAGCAAAGATTCGGGTTGTCCCCCCCTATGCGACGAGCAGTACTTC. Translation gives CASSKDSGCPPLCDEQYF.

This clone was recorded once. V and J are TRBV19 and TRBJ2-3, with 9 positions matching TRBD2. V trimming: 4 bases; J trimming: 2 bases; junction bases outside the gene matches: 4. There are 15 residues in the CDR3. Germline CDR1 reads LNHDA; CDR2 reads SQIVND (reference sequence). CDR3 amino acids: CASSTSGAFTDTQYF. CDR3 in DNA: TGTGCCAGTAGTACTAGCGGGGCATTCACAGATACGCAGTATTTT.

This chain uses TRBV19 with TRBJ1-4; D gene ambiguous. The germline gives CDR1 LNHDA, CDR2 SQIVND (reference sequence). This CDR3 comprises 15 residues. Deletions cut 5 bases from V and 0 bases from J, with 10 bases between. CDR3 nucleotide sequence: TGTGCCAGTAGTCCCTACGTCGCAACTAATGAAAAACTGTTTTTT. Translating it yields CASSPYVATNEKLFF.

This chain uses TRBV6-5 with TRBJ1-2, with D uncertain. Per germline, CDR1 MNHEY and CDR2 SVGAGI. The CDR3 loop spans 11 amino acids. The CDR3 region is CAAGPNYGYTF. Written as DNA, the CDR3 is TGTGCTGCAGGTCCTAACTATGGCTACACCTTC.

J is TRBJ2-1 and V is TRBV28; D remains ambiguous. Trimming removed 2 bases from V and 5 bases from J, with 1 base in between. The germline V gene has CDR1 MDHEN and CDR2 SYDVKM. This CDR3 is built from 11 residues. The CDR3 is CASSLNNEQFF. The CDR3 region has the DNA TGTGCCAGCAGTTTAAACAATGAGCAGTTCTTC.

This chain links TRBV9 with TRBJ2-3, with D uncertain. Germline V gene sequence: CDR1 SGDLS, CDR2 YYNGEE. The length of the CDR3 is 15 residues. With 0 bases removed from V and 0 bases from J, the gap between germline ends came to 8 bases. The CDR3 region is CASSVGVASTDTQYF. The CDR3 nucleotides are TGTGCCAGCAGCGTAGGGGTGGCTAGCACAGATACGCAGTATTTT.

The rearrangement uses TRBV5-1 and TRBJ2-3; maybe TRBD1 (5 bases). CDR1 and CDR2 (germline): SGHRS, YFSETQ. The V gene lost 2 bases and the J gene lost 6 bases, with 16 bases spanning the gap. The CDR3 is 15 amino acids. CDR3 sequence: CASSLVANSGDTQYF. In nucleotides, the CDR3 is TGCGCCAGCAGCTTAGTGGCCAATTCAGGGGATACGCAGTATTTT. Variable domain in full (rest from reference TRBV5-1 and TRBJ2-3): KAGVTQTPRYLIKTRGQQVTLSCSPISGHRSVSWYQQTPGQGLQFLFEYFSETQRNKGNFPGRFSGRQFSNSRSEMNVSTLELGDSALYLCASSLVANSGDTQYFGPGTRLTVL.

This chain joins TRBV7-8 and TRBJ2-5, with 8 positions matching TRBD2. CDR3 length: 16 amino acids. The germline CDR1 and CDR2 sequences are SGHVS and FQNEAQ. V lost 5 bases and J lost 2; bases outside the gene matches: 10. The CDR3 region has the DNA TGTGCCAGCAGCCGGCGAGGGGTAGCGGGGCAAGAGACCCAGTACTTC. Its translation: CASSRRGVAGQETQYF.